This T cell receptor (beta chain) was documented in a study of blood T cell repertoires in COVID-19. The Seattle site enrolled patients during active infection and followed them longitudinally. Germline trimming cut 1 base from V and 4 bases from J; bases unmatched to any gene: 3. Germline CDR1 is MNHEY and CDR2 is SMNVEV (reference sequence). This CDR3 contains 16 residues. TCRdb's copy holds only in-frame clones and misses some; the assay was immunoSEQ multiplex PCR. The top ten hold around 10% of the sample, which has around 320,000 clones, around 92% seen once. The gene calls are TRBV27 and TRBJ2-2, with 10 bases matching TRBD2. The sequencing input was peripheral blood. The receptor's source is a woman aged 25 to 39 with COVID-19, enrolled during active disease. The CDR3 DNA reads TGTGCCAGCAGTTTATGGTTAGCGGGGGGCACCGGGGAGCTGTTTTTT. It is translated as CASSLWLAGGTGELFF.